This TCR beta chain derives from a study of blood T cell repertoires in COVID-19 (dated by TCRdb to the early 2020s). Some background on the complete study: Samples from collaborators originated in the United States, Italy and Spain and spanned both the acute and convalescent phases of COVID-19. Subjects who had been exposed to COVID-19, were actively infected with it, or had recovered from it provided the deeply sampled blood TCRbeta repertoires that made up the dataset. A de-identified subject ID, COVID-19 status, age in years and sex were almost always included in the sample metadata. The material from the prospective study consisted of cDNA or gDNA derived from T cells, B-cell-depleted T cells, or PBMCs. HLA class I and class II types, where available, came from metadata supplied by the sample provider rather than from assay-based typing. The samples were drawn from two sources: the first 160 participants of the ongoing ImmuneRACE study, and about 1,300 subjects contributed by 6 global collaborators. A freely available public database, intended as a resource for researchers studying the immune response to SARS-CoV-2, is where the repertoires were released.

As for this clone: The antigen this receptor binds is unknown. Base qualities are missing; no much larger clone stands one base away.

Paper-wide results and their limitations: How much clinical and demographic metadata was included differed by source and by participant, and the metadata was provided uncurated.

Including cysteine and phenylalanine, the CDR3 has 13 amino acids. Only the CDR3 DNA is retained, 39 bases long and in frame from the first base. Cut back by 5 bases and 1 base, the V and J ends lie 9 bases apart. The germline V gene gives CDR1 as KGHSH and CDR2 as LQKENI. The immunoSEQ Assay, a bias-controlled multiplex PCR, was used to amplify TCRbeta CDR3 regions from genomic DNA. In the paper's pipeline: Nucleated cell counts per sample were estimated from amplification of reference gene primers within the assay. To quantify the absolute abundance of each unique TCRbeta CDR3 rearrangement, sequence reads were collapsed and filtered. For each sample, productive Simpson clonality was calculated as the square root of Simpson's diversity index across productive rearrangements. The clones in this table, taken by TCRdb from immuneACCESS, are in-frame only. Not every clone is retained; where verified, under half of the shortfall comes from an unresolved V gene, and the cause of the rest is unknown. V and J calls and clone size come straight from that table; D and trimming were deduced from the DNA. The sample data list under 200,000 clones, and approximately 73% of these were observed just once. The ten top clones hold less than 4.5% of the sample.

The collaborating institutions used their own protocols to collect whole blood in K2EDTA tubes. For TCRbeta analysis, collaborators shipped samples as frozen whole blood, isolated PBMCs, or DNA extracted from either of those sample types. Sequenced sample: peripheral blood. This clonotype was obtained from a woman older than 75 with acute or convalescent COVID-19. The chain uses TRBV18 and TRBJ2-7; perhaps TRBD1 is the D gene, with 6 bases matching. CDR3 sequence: CASSVTGSYEQYF. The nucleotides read TGTGCCAGCTCAGTGACAGGATCCTACGAGCAGTACTTC. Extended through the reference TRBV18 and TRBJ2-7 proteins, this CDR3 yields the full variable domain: NAGVMQNPRHLVRRRGQEARLRCSPMKGHSHVYWYRQLPEEGLKFMVYLQKENIIDESGMPKERFSAEFPKEGPSILRIQQVVRGDSAAYFCASSVTGSYEQYFGPGTRLTVT.